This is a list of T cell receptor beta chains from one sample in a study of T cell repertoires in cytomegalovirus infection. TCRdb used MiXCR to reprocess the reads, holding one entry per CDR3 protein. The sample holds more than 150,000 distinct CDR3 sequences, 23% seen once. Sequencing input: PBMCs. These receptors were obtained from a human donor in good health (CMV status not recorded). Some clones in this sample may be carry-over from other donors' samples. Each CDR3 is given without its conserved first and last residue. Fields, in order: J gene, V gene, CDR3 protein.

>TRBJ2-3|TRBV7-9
ASSPGTITDTQY
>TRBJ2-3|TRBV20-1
SARAKLAGYADTHY
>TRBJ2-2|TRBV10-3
AISEMVTGELF
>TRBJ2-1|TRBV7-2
ASSPRAEQF
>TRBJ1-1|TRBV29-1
SVAPTANTEAF
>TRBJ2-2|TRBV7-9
ASSLITGASNTGELF
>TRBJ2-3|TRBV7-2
ASSTPPAARTDTQY
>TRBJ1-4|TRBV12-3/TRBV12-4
ASSLGGSEKLF
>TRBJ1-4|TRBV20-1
GARDRKDEKLF
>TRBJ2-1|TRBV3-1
ASTRLGGGGRHNEQF
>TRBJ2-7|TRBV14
ASSRLGQEAPYEQY
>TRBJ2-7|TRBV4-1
ASSQESIPGGGAHEQY
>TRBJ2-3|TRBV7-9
ASSNPPWGPHTDTQY
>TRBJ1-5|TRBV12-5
ASGLSQTGGGLGNQPQH
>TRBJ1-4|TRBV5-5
ASSIETTGTNEKLF
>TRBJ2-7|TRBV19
ASSMTSHHEQY
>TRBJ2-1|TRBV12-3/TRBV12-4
ASSRGEGYNEQF
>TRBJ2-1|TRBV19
ASSISSGGYNEQF
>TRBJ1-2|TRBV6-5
ASRDGQGYGYT
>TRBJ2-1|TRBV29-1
SVADTSYNEQF
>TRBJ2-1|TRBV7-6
ASSLREGEQF
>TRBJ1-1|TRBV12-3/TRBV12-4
ASRMNTEAF